These 27 T cell receptor beta chains originate from one sample sequenced in a study of CD8 T cells in Susac syndrome. RNA amounts of 0.5 to 1 ug underwent reverse transcription with random hexamers. Using its own MiXCR run on the immunoSEQ multiplex PCR reads, TCRdb lists one record per CDR3 protein. The sample carries about 100,000 distinct CDR3 sequences, about 96% recorded once. Sequencing was carried out using CD8+ T cells from PBMCs. The receptors were gathered from a human donor with Susac syndrome.

V and J are TRBV20-1 and TRBJ2-1; 12 bases match TRBD2. CDR1 DFQATT and CDR2 SNEGSKA come from the germline V gene (reference sequence). The CDR3 sequence is 18 residues long. V was clipped by 0 bases and J by 4 bases; unmatched bases: 10. The CDR3 here is CSARDRASGGAGYNEQFF. The CDR3 nucleotides are TGCAGTGCTAGAGATCGGGCTAGCGGGGGGGCCGGTTACAATGAGCAGTTCTTC.

The chain has TRBV29-1 and TRBJ1-2; TRBD1 might be the D (6 bases). The CDR3 length is 12 residues. The germline V and J ends were trimmed by 4 bases and 4 bases, with 10 bases remaining between them. CDR1 is SQVTM, CDR2 ANQGSEA, per germline. This chain's CDR3 is CSVGTDLYGYTF. The CDR3 nucleotides are TGCAGCGTTGGGACAGACCTCTATGGCTACACCTTC.

This rearrangement joins TRBV28 to TRBJ2-1; TRBD2 aligns across 15 bases. The V gene end was trimmed by 5 bases and the J gene end by 5 bases; junction bases not matched to a gene: 13. Germline V gives CDR1 MDHEN, CDR2 SYDVKM. CDR3 size: 19 residues. Here the CDR3 DNA reads TGTGCCAGCAGTGCAGCCGGCGGACTAGCGGGAGGGCCAAACAATGAGCAGTTCTTC. Translating gives CASSAAGGLAGGPNNEQFF.

This clonotype was seen a single time. The CDR3 DNA reads TGTGCCAGCAGCTTAATCCCCACAGGGGTCAATCAGCCCCAGCATTTT. Its protein is CASSLIPTGVNQPQHF. The chain recombines TRBV7-2 with TRBJ1-5; 7 bases fit TRBD1. Germline V gene sequence: CDR1 SGHTA, CDR2 FQGNSA. V lost 2 bases, J lost 3 bases, and 7 bases stayed unmatched. The CDR3 has 16 residues.

The CDR3 DNA is TGCAGCGTTACCACGGACAGTACTGAAGCTTTCTTT. Translating gives CSVTTDSTEAFF. The chain couples TRBV29-1 to TRBJ1-1, with a tentative D call TRBD1 (6 bases). Germline V gives CDR1 SQVTM, CDR2 ANQGSEA. This CDR3 comprises 12 residues. V was cut by 5 bases and J by 5 bases, with 12 bases left in between.

V is TRBV13 and J is TRBJ2-1, with D perhaps TRBD1 (5 bases). The CDR3 has 12 amino acids. The germline CDR1 and CDR2 sequences are PRHDT and FYEKMQ (reference sequence). The V and J ends lost 2 bases and 8 bases respectively, with 7 bases between them. The CDR3 here is CASSLQGYEQFF. The CDR3 DNA is TGTGCCAGCAGCTTACAGGGATATGAGCAGTTCTTC.

This clonotype came up a few times. This sequence joins TRBV7-9 and TRBJ2-5; D is unclear. Per the germline V gene, CDR1 is SEHNR and CDR2 is FQNEAQ (reference sequence). Trimming shortened V by 5 bases and J by 4 bases, and 14 bases separated the two germline ends. This CDR3 contains 14 residues. CDR3: CASSPAGPGETQYF. In DNA form, the CDR3 reads TGTGCCAGCAGCCCCGCCGGACCCGGAGAGACCCAGTACTTC.

The chain combines TRBV25-1 with TRBJ1-5; no clear D. The V gene's germline CDR1 is MGHDK and CDR2 SYGVNS. This CDR3 has 13 residues. V was trimmed by 2 bases and J by 9 bases, leaving 11 bases between them. CDR3 region: CASSEGNLVPQHF. The CDR3 DNA sequence: TGTGCCAGCAGTGAAGGGAATTTGGTGCCCCAGCATTTT.

The V and J genes are TRBV12-3 or TRBV12-4 and TRBJ1-2; weak D call: TRBD1 (6 bases). CDR3 length equals 13 residues. Trimming took off 5 bases at V and 6 bases at J, with 13 bases between the two ends. The CDR3 reads CASSHPGDDGYTF. CDR3 nucleotide sequence: TGTGCCAGCAGTCACCCAGGGGACGATGGCTACACCTTC.

The chain employs TRBV15 and TRBJ2-3, with D unresolved. The V gene's germline CDR1 is LNHNV and CDR2 YYDKDF (reference sequence). CDR3 length equals 13 residues. The ends were cut back, 0 bases at V and 7 bases at J, with 8 bases in the middle. The CDR3 reads CATSRDQPNTQYF. The CDR3 region has the DNA TGTGCCACCAGCAGAGATCAGCCAAATACGCAGTATTTT.

V is TRBV28 and J is TRBJ1-1; perhaps TRBD1 as D (6 bases). The germline gives CDR1 MDHEN, CDR2 SYDVKM. The V end lost 3 bases, the J end lost 2 bases, and 10 bases lay between the germline ends. The CDR3 is made up of 14 amino acids. CDR3 sequence reads: CASSFIGTNTEAFF. DNA of the CDR3: TGTGCCAGCAGTTTTATCGGGACAAACACTGAAGCTTTCTTT.

The rearrangement uses TRBV20-1 and TRBJ2-7; 7 nucleotides align to TRBD1. Trimming took 8 bases from V and 5 from J; bases not matched to a gene: 24. The length of the CDR3 is 17 residues. Germline V lookup: CDR1 DFQATT, CDR2 SNEGSKA (reference sequence). DNA for the CDR3: TGCAGTCCCCAAGAGACCACAGGGGCCCTCTTGGGAGACGAGCAGTACTTC. It specifies CSPQETTGALLGDEQYF.

The rearrangement links TRBV4-1 to TRBJ2-7; D is perhaps TRBD1 or TRBD2 (5 bases each). The length of the CDR3 is 16 residues. Per the germline V gene, CDR1 is MGHRA and CDR2 is YSYEKL. Trimming stripped 0 bases from V and 2 bases from J, with 14 bases between. For the CDR3, the DNA is TGCGCCAGCAGCCAAGATAGGGGCGGGTCAGCCTACGAGCAGTACTTC. Its protein is CASSQDRGGSAYEQYF.

The CDR3 sequence: CSVRRRSGYTF. CDR3 DNA sequence: TGCAGCGTCCGAAGACGGAGCGGCTACACCTTC. The genes are TRBV29-1 and TRBJ1-2; no firm D call. V lost 6 bases to trimming and J lost 8 bases, with 13 bases between them. This CDR3 has 11 amino acids. Germline V lookup: CDR1 SQVTM, CDR2 ANQGSEA.

The chain employs TRBV2 and TRBJ2-5; TRBD2 matches 7 bases. Germline CDR1 SNHLY, CDR2 FYNNEI. The CDR3 runs to 14 residues. Unmatched junction bases numbered 9, after V lost 6 bases and J lost 5 bases. The CDR3 loop reads CASSPRTRLETQYF. The CDR3 coding sequence is TGTGCCAGCAGCCCCAGGACTAGGCTCGAGACCCAGTACTTC.

The chain uses TRBV3-1 and TRBJ2-7; 7 positions agree with TRBD2. CDR1 is LGHDT and CDR2 is YNNKEL in the germline V gene (reference sequence). V lost 1 base and J lost 2; bases outside the gene matches: 5. The length of the CDR3 is 15 residues. The CDR3 DNA is TGTGCCAGCAGCCAAGCGTTGGGGGGGACCTACGAGCAGTACTTC. Translating it yields CASSQALGGTYEQYF.

The chain joins TRBV6-5 to TRBJ1-1; possible D gene TRBD1, 6 bases. The CDR3 runs to 13 residues. V lost 6 bases and J lost 2, with 10 bases in between. Germline V gene sequence: CDR1 MNHEY, CDR2 SVGAGI. CDR3 sequence: CASRSQGNTEAFF. CDR3 nucleotide sequence: TGTGCCAGCAGATCACAGGGTAACACTGAAGCTTTCTTT.

This chain uses TRBV29-1 with TRBJ2-7; D remains unclear. Germline V gene sequence: CDR1 SQVTM, CDR2 ANQGSEA. The V end was cut by 4 bases, the J end by 6 bases, with 13 bases between. This CDR3 has 12 amino acids. CDR3 bases: TGCAGCGTTGTCCACCGGTCTAGCGAGCAGTACTTC. This encodes CSVVHRSSEQYF.

The chain recombines TRBV20-1 with TRBJ2-1; D is perhaps TRBD2 (5 bases). Germline values: CDR1 DFQATT, CDR2 SNEGSKA (reference sequence). CDR3 length: 15 residues. Trimming removed 4 bases at V and 3 bases at J, with 16 bases between. Here the CDR3 DNA reads TGCAGTGCTACCAGCCTGGCTAGCATCTACAATGAGCAGTTCTTC. It is translated as CSATSLASIYNEQFF.

The chain couples TRBV2 to TRBJ1-6, with 9 bases identical to TRBD1. With 6 bases clipped from V and 7 bases from J, the junction kept 1 base outside the gene matches. The CDR3 length is 13 residues. Germline CDR1 SNHLY, CDR2 FYNNEI. The CDR3 DNA follows: TGTGCCAGCAGGGACAGGGGAAATTCACCCCTCCACTTT. It encodes CASRDRGNSPLHF. Looking up the rest from reference TRBV2 and TRBJ1-6 gives the full variable domain: EPEVTQTPSHQVTQMGQEVILRCVPISNHLYFYWYRQILGQKVEFLVSFYNNEISEKSEIFDDQFSVERPDGSNFTLKIRSTKLEDSAMYFCASRDRGNSPLHFGNGTRLTVT.

The chain employs TRBV24-1 and TRBJ1-5; no clear D. This CDR3 is built from 14 residues. Germline V gives CDR1 KGHDR, CDR2 SFDVKD. Between the trimmed V and J ends, which lost 4 bases and 0 bases, there was a span of 6 bases. CDR3 residues: CATSDFHSNQPQHF. The CDR3 nucleotides read TGTGCCACCAGTGACTTCCATAGCAATCAGCCCCAGCATTTT.

The CDR3 region is CSVEDAASGGVDTQYF. The DNA for the CDR3 is TGCAGCGTTGAAGATGCTGCTAGCGGGGGAGTAGATACGCAGTATTTT. The V gene is TRBV29-1, the J gene TRBJ2-3; TRBD2 aligns across 10 bases. The length of the CDR3 is 16 residues. Germline assignment: CDR1 SQVTM and CDR2 ANQGSEA. The V gene end was trimmed by 0 bases and the J gene end by 5 bases; junction bases not matched to a gene: 8.

The chain carries TRBV14 and TRBJ1-6; perhaps TRBD1 as D (5 bases). Trimming removed 1 base from V and 10 bases from J, with 11 bases in between. Germline CDR1 reads SGHDN; CDR2 reads FVKESK. The CDR3 consists of 14 residues. This CDR3 is CASSQVRGSSPLHF. CDR3 sequence (DNA): TGTGCCAGCAGCCAAGTGAGGGGCAGCTCACCCCTCCACTTT.

This rearrangement joins TRBV5-1 to TRBJ2-7; 11 positions match TRBD1. This CDR3 spans 14 amino acids. Trimming cost V 6 bases and J 5 bases; bases outside gene matches: 7. CDR1 is SGHRS and CDR2 is YFSETQ in the germline V gene. In DNA, the CDR3 is TGCGCCAGCACCGGACAGGGGGCGCCGAACGAGCAGTACTTC. Its protein product is CASTGQGAPNEQYF.

The V call is TRBV5-6, the J call TRBJ1-1; the D gene is possibly TRBD1 (5 bases). The V gene lost 9 bases and the J gene lost 6 bases, with 18 bases spanning the gap. This CDR3 comprises 13 residues. Germline V gene sequence: CDR1 SGHDT, CDR2 YYEEEE. CDR3 DNA: TGTGCCATAGCATCCCAGGGAGGGGCTGAAGCTTTCTTT. This codes for CAIASQGGAEAFF.

The rearrangement uses TRBV12-3 or TRBV12-4 and TRBJ1-2, with 7 bases identical to TRBD1. V lost 5 bases and J lost 6; bases outside the gene matches: 6. The CDR3 extends over 13 amino acids. The CDR3 sequence is CASSPGTVNGYTF. In DNA, the CDR3 is TGTGCCAGCAGTCCCGGGACAGTAAATGGCTACACCTTC.

J is TRBJ1-2 and V is TRBV12-3 or TRBV12-4, with a tentative D call TRBD1 (5 bases). V lost 4 bases, J lost 8 bases, and 11 bases lay in between. The CDR3 runs to 12 residues. The CDR3 DNA sequence: TGTGCCAGCAGTTCTGGGGGAGGAGGCTACACCTTC. It encodes CASSSGGGGYTF.